What follows are 4 T cell receptor beta chains derived from one specimen sequenced in a study of OX40 agonist ivuxolimab in advanced cancers. The receptor library was made with the immunoSEQ multiplex PCR assay. The table was pulled from immuneACCESS by TCRdb, which kept in-frame rearrangements only. Such tables lose some clones; where checked, under half of the loss comes from unresolved V genes, and the rest has no known cause. The sample profile shows some 80,000 clones; roughly four fifths of them were found once. The ten largest clones take up around 25% of the sample. Sequencing used CD4+ or CD8+ T cells sorted from blood, obtained in a trial of the OX40 agonist ivuxolimab. The receptors were gathered from an adult with an advanced solid tumor such as melanoma, head and neck, liver or kidney cancer.

This clone came up a few times. The chain recombines TRBV7-2 with TRBJ1-5, with a tentative D call TRBD1 (6 bases). This CDR3 comprises 15 residues. V was pared by 1 base and J by 3 bases, with 10 bases between. Germline CDR1 is SGHTA and CDR2 is FQGNSA. For the CDR3, the DNA is TGTGCCAGCAGCTTAGGAGGGGGGACCAATCAGCCCCAGCATTTT. Residues: CASSLGGGTNQPQHF.

This clone was counted once. The chain recombines TRBV19 with TRBJ2-5; tentative D call: TRBD2 (5 bases). Germline CDR1 LNHDA, CDR2 SQIVND (reference sequence). The ends were cut back, 4 bases at V and 8 bases at J, with 17 bases in the middle. This CDR3 comprises 14 residues. The CDR3 bases are TGTGCCAGTAGTACACTGGACTCCCGAGACACCCAGTACTTC. It specifies CASSTLDSRDTQYF.

This chain uses TRBV6-4 with TRBJ1-2, with unresolved D. Germline V gives CDR1 MRHNA, CDR2 SNTAGT. V lost 3 bases, J lost 0 bases, and 5 bases lay in between. This CDR3 comprises 13 residues. In DNA form, the CDR3 reads TGTGCCAGCAGTGAGACACCTAACTATGGCTACACCTTC. Translated: CASSETPNYGYTF.

The chain links TRBV11-3 to TRBJ2-1; D is uncertain. CDR3 length: 14 residues. Germline-derived CDR1 and CDR2 are SGHNT and YENEEA. V was cut by 0 bases and J by 10 bases, with 13 bases left in between. CDR3 nucleotide sequence: TGTGCCAGCAGCTTAGATCGCGAGTTGTCCGAGCAGTTCTTC. Protein: CASSLDRELSEQFF.